This TCR beta chain was profiled in a study of cytomegalovirus exposure and HLA in healthy donors. Study results and caveats: It was approximately 150 TCR beta chains that were listed as cytomegalovirus-associated.

This clone was detected only once. Its antigen is unknown. The CDR3 extends over 13 amino acids. Germline CDR1 SGHVS, CDR2 FQNEAQ. Trimming cost V 5 bases and J 8 bases; bases outside gene matches: 5. The method was immunoSEQ multiplex PCR; TCRdb's version includes in-frame clones alone and lacks a portion of them. The sample lists over 150,000 clones, less than 90% seen once, with around 20% in the top ten. Sequenced material: PBMCs. The gene calls are TRBV7-8 and TRBJ2-1; 8 nucleotides agree with TRBD1. The TCR was taken from a man younger than 35 in good health and CMV-seropositive. This CDR3 is CASSPTGDHEQFF. The CDR3 bases are TGTGCCAGCAGCCCGACAGGGGATCATGAGCAGTTCTTC.